This entry lists 17 T cell receptor beta chains sequenced from one sample in a study of response to subunit inactivated influenza vaccine. TCRdb passed the RT-PCR reads through MiXCR, listing each CDR3 protein once. This sample has hundreds of thousands of distinct CDR3 sequences; about 14% occur once, and the top ten carry 5.5% to 7%. The sequencing here drew on PBMCs from blood, taken less than 15 days before vaccination. Receptor source: a man in his fifties or sixties who received an inactivated influenza vaccine.

This clonotype has only a few counts. This rearrangement joins TRBV13 to TRBJ1-2; no clear D. The V end lost 5 bases, the J end lost 4 bases, and 5 bases lay between the germline ends. The CDR3 consists of 11 residues. Germline V CDR1 and CDR2: PRHDT, FYEKMQ (reference sequence). CDR3 DNA sequence: TGTGCCAGCAGCAATCCCTATGGCTACACCTTC. Translating gives CASSNPYGYTF.

This chain joins TRBV15 and TRBJ2-7; D gene ambiguous. This CDR3 contains 12 residues. V lost 8 bases, J lost 7 bases, and 15 bases lay in between. CDR1 is LNHNV and CDR2 is YYDKDF in the germline V gene (reference sequence). In DNA, the CDR3 is TGTGCCACCGGCGGTGCGGTCTATGAGCAGTACTTC. Protein sequence: CATGGAVYEQYF.

This clonotype showed up just once. CDR3 DNA sequence: TGTGCCAGCAGCGGTAGCGGGAGGATGGACGAGCAGTACTTC. Encoded protein: CASSGSGRMDEQYF. The chain joins TRBV9 to TRBJ2-7; 10 nucleotides align to TRBD2. The J segment lost 5 bases and the V segment lost 3 bases, leaving 5 bases of the junction unmatched. Per the germline V gene, CDR1 is SGDLS and CDR2 is YYNGEE. The CDR3 covers 14 residues.

Here the CDR3 DNA reads TGCAGTGCCCCGACTAGCGGTAGCACAGATACGCAGTATTTT. Protein product: CSAPTSGSTDTQYF. The rearrangement uses TRBV20-1 and TRBJ2-3; the match to TRBD2 covers 9 bases. V lost 6 bases and J lost 0; bases outside the gene matches: 4. The CDR3 consists of 14 residues. Germline assignment: CDR1 DFQATT and CDR2 SNEGSKA (reference sequence).

This clonotype has a count of ten or more. V and J are TRBV7-9 and TRBJ2-1, with 12 positions matching TRBD2. Germline CDR1 reads SEHNR; CDR2 reads FQNEAQ (reference sequence). The CDR3 consists of 11 residues. With 5 bases clipped from V and 15 bases from J, the junction kept 2 bases outside the gene matches. The CDR3 region has the DNA TGTGCCAGCAGCATGACTAGCGGGAGGTTCTTC. Translated: CASSMTSGRFF.

This clonotype was observed a few times. This sequence joins TRBV11-2 and TRBJ2-1; TRBD2 matches at 7 bases. V shed 2 bases, J shed 9 bases, and the junction held 19 bases outside the gene matches. Looked up from germline, CDR1 is SGHAT and CDR2 is FQNNGV. CDR3 length: 18 amino acids. This CDR3 reads CASSLFALIGGSSFEQFF. CDR3 DNA sequence: TGTGCCAGCAGCTTATTCGCCCTCATCGGCGGGAGTTCTTTTGAGCAGTTCTTC.

This clonotype showed up just a few times. V and J are TRBV9 and TRBJ2-1; the match to TRBD2 covers 8 bases. Trimming at V came to 7 bases and at J to 10 bases, leaving 10 bases not matched to a gene. This CDR3 has 13 residues. Germline CDR1 and CDR2: SGDLS and YYNGEE. CDR3 region: CASQRGGSGEQFF. DNA of the CDR3: TGTGCCAGCCAACGCGGGGGGTCAGGAGAGCAGTTCTTC.

This clonotype was seen a few times. V is TRBV12-3 or TRBV12-4 and J is TRBJ2-2; D is unclear. V was trimmed by 5 bases and J by 6 bases, leaving 10 bases between them. The CDR3 length is 13 residues. The DNA for the CDR3 is TGTGCCAGCAGTGGGCCCAACGCCGGGGAGCTGTTTTTT. Translating it yields CASSGPNAGELFF.

This clonotype has at least ten counts. V gene TRBV12-3 or TRBV12-4 combines with J gene TRBJ2-7, with D possibly matching TRBD1 (5 bases). CDR3 length: 15 residues. V lost 2 bases to trimming and J lost 0 bases, with 11 bases between them. CDR3 bases: TGTGCCAGCAGTTTAAGGCTAACAGGCTCCTACGAGCAGTACTTC. Its protein product is CASSLRLTGSYEQYF.

This clonotype was found many times. The rearrangement uses TRBV2 and TRBJ1-1; D remains unclear. Between the trimmed V and J ends, which lost 7 bases and 1 base, there was a span of 10 bases. The CDR3 covers 13 residues. Germline-derived CDR1 and CDR2 are SNHLY and FYNNEI. The CDR3 loop reads CASKGGENTEAFF. CDR3 in DNA: TGTGCCAGCAAAGGCGGGGAGAACACTGAAGCTTTCTTT.

This clonotype was observed many times. The V and J genes are TRBV9 and TRBJ2-1, with 9 bases that match TRBD2. The CDR3 length is 15 residues. From germline, CDR1 is SGDLS and CDR2 YYNGEE. The trim removed 0 bases at V and 3 bases at J, leaving 1 base unmatched. The CDR3 DNA follows: TGTGCCAGCAGCGTAGGTAGCGGGAGCTACAATGAGCAGTTCTTC. Translation: CASSVGSGSYNEQFF.

This clonotype was detected a few times. V usage is TRBV20-1 and J usage is TRBJ2-3, with 16 bases fitting TRBD2. CDR3 length equals 19 residues. Germline V lookup: CDR1 DFQATT, CDR2 SNEGSKA (reference sequence). The V segment lost 5 bases and the J segment 3 bases; nucleotides outside the gene matches: 14. The CDR3 protein is CSAGSGTSGRVWRTDTQYF. The CDR3 nucleotides are TGCAGTGCTGGCTCCGGGACTAGCGGGAGGGTTTGGAGGACAGATACGCAGTATTTT.

This clonotype was counted many times. The chain joins TRBV30 to TRBJ2-7, with TRBD1 matching 8 bases. Unmatched junction bases numbered 11, after V lost 2 bases and J lost 2 bases. Germline loops: CDR1 GTSNPN, CDR2 SVGIG (reference sequence). The CDR3 runs 16 residues. The CDR3 protein is CAWSYLPGQEAYEQYF. The CDR3 DNA is TGTGCCTGGAGTTATCTTCCGGGACAGGAGGCCTACGAGCAGTACTTC.

The chain is built from TRBV3-1 and TRBJ1-5; maybe TRBD1 (5 bases). The V gene lost 3 bases and the J gene lost 4 bases, with 16 bases spanning the gap. Germline V gene sequence: CDR1 LGHDT, CDR2 YNNKEL (reference sequence). This CDR3 has 16 residues. In DNA, the CDR3 is TGTGCCAGCAGCCAGTCCGGGACGGGGGTAAATCAGCCCCAGCATTTT. Translated, it gives CASSQSGTGVNQPQHF.

V usage is TRBV20-1 and J usage is TRBJ2-1; D is unresolved. From germline, CDR1 is DFQATT and CDR2 SNEGSKA (reference sequence). The CDR3 spans 11 residues. Trimming removed 6 bases at V and 4 bases at J, with 7 bases between. The CDR3 protein is CSAQTYNEQFF. The CDR3 DNA reads TGCAGTGCCCAGACATACAATGAGCAGTTCTTC.

This rearrangement joins TRBV5-1 to TRBJ2-7; the D gene is possibly TRBD2 (6 bases). This CDR3 region has 16 residues. Trimming stripped 4 bases from V and 5 bases from J, with 22 bases between. Germline V CDR1 and CDR2: SGHRS, YFSETQ. The CDR3 protein is CASSVPGLSSVNEQYF. CDR3 coding DNA: TGCGCCAGCAGCGTACCGGGACTCTCGAGCGTGAACGAGCAGTACTTC.

The chain uses TRBV6-5 and TRBJ1-3, with 9 bases matching TRBD1. V lost 4 bases, J lost 5 bases, and 3 bases stayed unmatched. Germline assignment: CDR1 MNHEY and CDR2 SVGAGI. The CDR3 has 14 residues. The CDR3 loop reads CASSSGQGRNTIYF. In nucleotides, the CDR3 is TGTGCCAGCAGTTCGGGACAGGGAAGAAACACCATATATTTT.